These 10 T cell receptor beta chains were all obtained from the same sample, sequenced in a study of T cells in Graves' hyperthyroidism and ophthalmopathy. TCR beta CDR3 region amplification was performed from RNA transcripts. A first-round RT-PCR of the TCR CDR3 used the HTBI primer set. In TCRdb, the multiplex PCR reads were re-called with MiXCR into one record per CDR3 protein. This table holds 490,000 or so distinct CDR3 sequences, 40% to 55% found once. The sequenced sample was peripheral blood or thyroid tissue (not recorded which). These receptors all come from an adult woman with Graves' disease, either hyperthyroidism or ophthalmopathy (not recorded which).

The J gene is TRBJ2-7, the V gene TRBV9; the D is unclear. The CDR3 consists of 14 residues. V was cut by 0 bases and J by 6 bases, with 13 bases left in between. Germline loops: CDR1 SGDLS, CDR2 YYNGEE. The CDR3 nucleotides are TGTGCCAGCAGCGTAGTAGGGCTCTCTAGCGAGCAGTACTTC. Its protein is CASSVVGLSSEQYF.

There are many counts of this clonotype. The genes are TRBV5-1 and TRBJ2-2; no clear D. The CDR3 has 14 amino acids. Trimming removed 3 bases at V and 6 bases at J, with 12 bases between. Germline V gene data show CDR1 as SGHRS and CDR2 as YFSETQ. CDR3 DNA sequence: TGCGCCAGCAGCTCCACCGGACGGGCCGGGGAGCTGTTTTTT. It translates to CASSSTGRAGELFF.

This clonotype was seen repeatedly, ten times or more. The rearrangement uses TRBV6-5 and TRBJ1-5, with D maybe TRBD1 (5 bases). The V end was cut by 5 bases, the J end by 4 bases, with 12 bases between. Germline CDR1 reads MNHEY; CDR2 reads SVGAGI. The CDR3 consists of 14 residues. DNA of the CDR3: TGTGCCAGCAGTACGGGACTGCGAAATCAGCCCCAGCATTTT. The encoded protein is CASSTGLRNQPQHF.

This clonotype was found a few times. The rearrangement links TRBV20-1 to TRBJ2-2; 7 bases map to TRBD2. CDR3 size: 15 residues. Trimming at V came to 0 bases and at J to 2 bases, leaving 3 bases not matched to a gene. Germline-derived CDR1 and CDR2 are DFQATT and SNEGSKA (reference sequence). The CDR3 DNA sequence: TGCAGTGCTAGAGACAAGCGGGGTAACACCGGGGAGCTGTTTTTT. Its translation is CSARDKRGNTGELFF.

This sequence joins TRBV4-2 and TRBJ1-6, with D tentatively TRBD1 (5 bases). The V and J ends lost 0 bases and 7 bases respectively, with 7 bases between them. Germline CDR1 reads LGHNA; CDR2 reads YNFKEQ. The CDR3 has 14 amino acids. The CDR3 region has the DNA TGTGCCAGCAGCCAAGATAAGGGGAATTCACCCCTCCACTTT. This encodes CASSQDKGNSPLHF.

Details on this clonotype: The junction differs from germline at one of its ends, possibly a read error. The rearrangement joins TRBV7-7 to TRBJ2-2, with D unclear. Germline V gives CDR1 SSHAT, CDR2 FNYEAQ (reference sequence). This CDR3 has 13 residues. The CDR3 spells CASSDINLGELFF. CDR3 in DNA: TGTGCTAGCAGCGATATCAACCTCGGGGAGCTGTTTTTT.

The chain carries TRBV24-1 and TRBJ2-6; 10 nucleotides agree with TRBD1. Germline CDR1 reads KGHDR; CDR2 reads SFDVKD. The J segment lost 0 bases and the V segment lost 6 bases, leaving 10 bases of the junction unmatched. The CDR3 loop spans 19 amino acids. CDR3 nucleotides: TGTGCCACCAGTTCATACGGGACAGGGGCGGCCTCTGGGGCCAACGTCCTGACTTTC. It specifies CATSSYGTGAASGANVLTF.

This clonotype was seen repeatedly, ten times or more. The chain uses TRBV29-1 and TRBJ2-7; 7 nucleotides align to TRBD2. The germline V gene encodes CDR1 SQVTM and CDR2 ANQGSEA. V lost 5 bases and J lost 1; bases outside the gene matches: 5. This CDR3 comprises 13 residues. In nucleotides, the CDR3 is TGCAGCGTTCGGGCGGGAGCTTCCTACGAGCAGTACTTC. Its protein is CSVRAGASYEQYF.

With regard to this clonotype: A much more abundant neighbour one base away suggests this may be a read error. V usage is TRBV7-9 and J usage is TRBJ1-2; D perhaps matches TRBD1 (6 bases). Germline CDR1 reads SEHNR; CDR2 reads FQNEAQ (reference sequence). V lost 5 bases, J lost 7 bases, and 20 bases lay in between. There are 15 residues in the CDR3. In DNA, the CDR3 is TGTGCCAGCAGCGGGGGGGGGCACGAATTTCGTGGCTACACCTTC. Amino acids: CASSGGGHEFRGYTF.

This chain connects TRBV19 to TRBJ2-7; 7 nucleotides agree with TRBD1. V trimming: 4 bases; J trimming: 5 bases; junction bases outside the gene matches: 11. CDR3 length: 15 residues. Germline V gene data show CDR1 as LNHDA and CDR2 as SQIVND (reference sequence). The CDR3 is CASSTLRTGGNEQYF. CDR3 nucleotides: TGTGCCAGTAGTACCTTGAGGACAGGAGGAAACGAGCAGTACTTC.